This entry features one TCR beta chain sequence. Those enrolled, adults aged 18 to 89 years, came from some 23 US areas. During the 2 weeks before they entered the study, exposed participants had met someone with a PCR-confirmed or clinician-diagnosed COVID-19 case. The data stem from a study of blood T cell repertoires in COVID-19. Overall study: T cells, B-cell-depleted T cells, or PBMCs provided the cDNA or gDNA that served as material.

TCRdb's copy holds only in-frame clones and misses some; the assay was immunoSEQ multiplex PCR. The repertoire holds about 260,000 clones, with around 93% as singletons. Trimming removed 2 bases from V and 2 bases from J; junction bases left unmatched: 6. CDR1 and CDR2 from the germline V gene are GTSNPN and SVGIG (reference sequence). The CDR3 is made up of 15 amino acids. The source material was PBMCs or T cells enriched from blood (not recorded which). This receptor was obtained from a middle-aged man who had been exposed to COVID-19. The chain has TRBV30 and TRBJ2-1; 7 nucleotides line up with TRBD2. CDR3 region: CAWSNGGGAYNEQFF. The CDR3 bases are TGTGCCTGGAGTAATGGGGGAGGGGCCTACAATGAGCAGTTCTTC. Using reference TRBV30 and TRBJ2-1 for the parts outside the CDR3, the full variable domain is SQTIHQWPATLVQPVGSPLSLECTVEGTSNPNLYWYRQAAGRGLQLLFYSVGIGQISSEVPQNLSASRPQDRQFILSSKKLLLSDSGFYLCAWSNGGGAYNEQFFGPGTRLTVL.